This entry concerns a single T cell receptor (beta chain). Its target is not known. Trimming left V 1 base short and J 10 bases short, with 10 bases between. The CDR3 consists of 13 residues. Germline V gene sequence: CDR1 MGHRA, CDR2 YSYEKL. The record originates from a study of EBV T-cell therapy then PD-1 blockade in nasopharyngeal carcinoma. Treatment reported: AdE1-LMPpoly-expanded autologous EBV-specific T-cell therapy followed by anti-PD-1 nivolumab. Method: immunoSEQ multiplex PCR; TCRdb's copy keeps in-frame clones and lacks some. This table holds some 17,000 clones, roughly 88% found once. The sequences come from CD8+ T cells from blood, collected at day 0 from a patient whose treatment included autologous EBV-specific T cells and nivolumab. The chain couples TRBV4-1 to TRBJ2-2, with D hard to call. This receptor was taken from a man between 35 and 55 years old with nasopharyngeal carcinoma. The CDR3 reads CASSQVGRVELFF. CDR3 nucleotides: TGCGCCAGCAGCCAAGTCGGACGGGTGGAGCTGTTTTTT.